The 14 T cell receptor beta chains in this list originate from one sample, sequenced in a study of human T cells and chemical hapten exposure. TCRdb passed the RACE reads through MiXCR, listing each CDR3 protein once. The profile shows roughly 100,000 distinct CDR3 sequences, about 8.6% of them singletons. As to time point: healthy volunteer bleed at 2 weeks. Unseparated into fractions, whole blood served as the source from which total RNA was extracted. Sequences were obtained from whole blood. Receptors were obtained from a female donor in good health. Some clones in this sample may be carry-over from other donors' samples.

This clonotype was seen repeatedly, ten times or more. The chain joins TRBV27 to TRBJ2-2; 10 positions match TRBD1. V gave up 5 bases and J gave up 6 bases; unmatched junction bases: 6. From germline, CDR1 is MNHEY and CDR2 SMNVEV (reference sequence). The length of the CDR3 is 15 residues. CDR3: CASSRDRGIPGELFF. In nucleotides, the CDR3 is TGTGCCAGCAGTCGGGACAGGGGAATACCCGGGGAGCTGTTTTTT.

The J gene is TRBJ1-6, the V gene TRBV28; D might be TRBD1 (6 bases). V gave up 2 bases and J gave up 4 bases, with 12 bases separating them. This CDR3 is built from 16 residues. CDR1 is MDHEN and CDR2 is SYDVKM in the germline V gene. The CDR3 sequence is CASSLLDRIYNSPLHF. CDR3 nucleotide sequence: TGTGCCAGCAGTTTACTGGACAGAATTTATAATTCACCCCTCCACTTT.

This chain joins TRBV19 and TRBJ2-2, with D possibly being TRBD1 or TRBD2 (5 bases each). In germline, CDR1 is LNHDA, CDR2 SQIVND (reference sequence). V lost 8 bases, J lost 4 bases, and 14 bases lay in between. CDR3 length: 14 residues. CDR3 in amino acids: CASQNRDGTGELFF. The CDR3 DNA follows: TGTGCCAGTCAGAACCGGGACGGCACCGGGGAGCTGTTTTTT.

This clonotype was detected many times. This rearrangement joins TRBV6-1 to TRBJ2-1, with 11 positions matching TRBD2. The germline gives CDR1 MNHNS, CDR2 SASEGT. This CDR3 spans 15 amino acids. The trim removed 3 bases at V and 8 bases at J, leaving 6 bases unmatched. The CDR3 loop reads CASSELAGGVHEQFF. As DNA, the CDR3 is TGTGCCAGCAGTGAGCTAGCGGGAGGAGTGCATGAGCAGTTCTTC.

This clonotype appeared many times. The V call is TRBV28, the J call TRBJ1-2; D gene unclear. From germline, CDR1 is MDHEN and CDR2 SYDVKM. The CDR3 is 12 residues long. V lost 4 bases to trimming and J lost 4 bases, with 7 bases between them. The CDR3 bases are TGTGCCAGCAGTTCCGGAACCTATGGCTACACCTTC. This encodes CASSSGTYGYTF.

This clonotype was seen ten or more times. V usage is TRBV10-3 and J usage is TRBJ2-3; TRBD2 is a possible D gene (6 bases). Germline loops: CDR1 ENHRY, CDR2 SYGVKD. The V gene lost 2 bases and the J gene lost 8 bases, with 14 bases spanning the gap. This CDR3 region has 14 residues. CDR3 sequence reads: CAISEVVAAGTQYF. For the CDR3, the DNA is TGTGCCATCAGTGAGGTGGTAGCGGCTGGTACGCAGTATTTT.

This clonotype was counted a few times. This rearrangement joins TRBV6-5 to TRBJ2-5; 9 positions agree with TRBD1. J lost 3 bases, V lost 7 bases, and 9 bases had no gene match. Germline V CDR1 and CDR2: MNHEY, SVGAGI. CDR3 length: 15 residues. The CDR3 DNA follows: TGTGCCAGCACGATAGGGACAGGGAGGGAAGAGACCCAGTACTTC. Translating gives CASTIGTGREETQYF.

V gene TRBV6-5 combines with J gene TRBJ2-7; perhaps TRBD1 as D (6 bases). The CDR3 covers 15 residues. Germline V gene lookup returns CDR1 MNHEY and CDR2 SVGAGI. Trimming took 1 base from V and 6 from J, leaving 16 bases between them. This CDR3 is CASSYLQGTGPEQYF. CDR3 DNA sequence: TGTGCCAGCAGTTACTTACAGGGTACGGGGCCCGAGCAGTACTTC.

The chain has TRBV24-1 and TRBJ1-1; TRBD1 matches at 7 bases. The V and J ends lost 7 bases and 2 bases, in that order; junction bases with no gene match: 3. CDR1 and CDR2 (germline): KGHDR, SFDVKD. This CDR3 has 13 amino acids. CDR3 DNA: TGTGCCACCAGGGGACAGTTAAACACTGAAGCTTTCTTT. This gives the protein CATRGQLNTEAFF.

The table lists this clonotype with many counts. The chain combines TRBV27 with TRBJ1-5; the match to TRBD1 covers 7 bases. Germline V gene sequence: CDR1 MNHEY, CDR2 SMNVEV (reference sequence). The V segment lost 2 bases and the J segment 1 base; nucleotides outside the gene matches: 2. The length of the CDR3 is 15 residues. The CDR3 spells CASSLTDRSNQPQHF. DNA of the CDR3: TGTGCCAGCAGTTTAACGGACAGGAGCAATCAGCCCCAGCATTTT.

In DNA form, the CDR3 reads TGTGCCAGCAAGACGGGGAACACTGAAGCTTTCTTT. This codes for CASKTGNTEAFF. This chain links TRBV2 with TRBJ1-1; no clear D gene. V dropped 7 bases and J dropped 1 base, with 7 bases sitting between them. From germline, CDR1 is SNHLY and CDR2 FYNNEI. The CDR3 totals 12 residues.

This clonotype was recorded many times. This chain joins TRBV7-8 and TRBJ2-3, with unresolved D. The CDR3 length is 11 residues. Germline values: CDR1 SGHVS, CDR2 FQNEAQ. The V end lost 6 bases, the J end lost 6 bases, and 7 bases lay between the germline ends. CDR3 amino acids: CASRMGDTQYF. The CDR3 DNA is TGTGCCAGCAGAATGGGGGATACGCAGTATTTT.

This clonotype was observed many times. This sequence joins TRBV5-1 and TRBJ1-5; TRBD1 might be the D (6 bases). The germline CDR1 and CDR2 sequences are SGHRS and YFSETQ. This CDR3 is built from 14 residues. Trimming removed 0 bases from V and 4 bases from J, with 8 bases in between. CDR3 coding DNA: TGCGCCAGCAGCTTGGGACAGGCGAATCAGCCCCAGCATTTT. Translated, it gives CASSLGQANQPQHF.

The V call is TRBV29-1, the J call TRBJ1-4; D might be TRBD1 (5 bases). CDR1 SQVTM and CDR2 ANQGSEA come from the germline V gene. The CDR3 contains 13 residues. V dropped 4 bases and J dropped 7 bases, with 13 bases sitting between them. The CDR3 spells CSVARGGREKLFF. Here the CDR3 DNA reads TGCAGCGTTGCGAGGGGAGGTCGTGAAAAACTGTTTTTT.